This TCR beta chain was sequenced for a study of shared clonotypes between healthy human individuals. About this clone itself: A much larger clone differs from this one at a single base, so this may be a read error. Other DNA sequences within the sample encode an identical CDR3.

Produced via immunoSEQ multiplex PCR; TCRdb's table is partial and in-frame only. Of fewer than 600,000 clones listed, 70% to 80% are singletons. The CDR3 loop spans 15 amino acids. Looked up from germline, CDR1 is SQVTM and CDR2 is ANQGSEA. J is TRBJ2-1 and V is TRBV29-1; TRBD2 matches at 10 bases. This sequence was found in a woman between 40 and 50 years old in good health. Some clones in this sample may be carry-over from other donors' samples. The sequenced sample consisted of PBMCs. CDR3: CSVIYLAGDVNEQFF. As DNA, the CDR3 is TGCAGCGTGATCTACCTAGCGGGAGACGTCAATGAACAGTTCTTC.